A selection of T cell receptor beta chains follows, all from one sample in a study of cytomegalovirus exposure and HLA in healthy donors. The table came from immunoSEQ multiplex PCR; TCRdb's copy has only in-frame clones and leaves some out. The profile shows 160,000 or so clones, around 85% of them singletons. The material sequenced was PBMCs. The origin of the receptors is a woman aged 25 to 39 in good health and CMV-seronegative. Each CDR3 is given with its conserved first and last residue. Fields, in order: V gene, clone size, D gene, J gene, CDR3 protein, CDR3 DNA. The D gene is left open where the match is weak. Only some rows state a clone size, as once, few, many or a class for expanded clones.

TRBV5-1	few	TRBD1	TRBJ2-6	CASNWPRGQMGANVLTF	TGCGCCAGCAATTGGCCGAGGGGGCAGATGGGGGCCAACGTCCTGACTTTC
TRBV4-1	NA	NA	TRBJ1-2	CASSQEQLTYYGYTF	TGCGCCAGCAGCCAAGAACAGCTCACCTACTATGGCTACACCTTC
TRBV7-2	NA	TRBD2	TRBJ2-2	CASSSSSGRAVGELFF	TGTGCCAGCAGCTCTTCTAGCGGGAGGGCCGTCGGGGAGCTGTTTTTT
TRBV6-5	NA	TRBD2	TRBJ2-7	CASSLAGGYEQYF	TGTGCCAGCAGTTTAGCGGGGGGCTACGAGCAGTACTTC
TRBV6-5	NA	TRBD2	TRBJ2-3	CASSYALAGDTQYF	TGTGCCAGCAGTTACGCGCTAGCGGGAGATACGCAGTATTTT
TRBV19	NA	NA	TRBJ2-5	CASSIAKPGETQYF	TGTGCCAGTAGTATTGCAAAACCCGGGGAGACCCAGTACTTC
TRBV19	NA	NA	TRBJ2-7	CASSIYRSYEQYF	TGTGCCAGTAGTATATACAGGTCCTACGAGCAGTACTTC
TRBV6-1	NA	NA	TRBJ1-2	CASSEYRSTGYTF	TGTGCCAGCAGTGAATACAGGAGTACGGGCTACACCTTC
TRBV10-3	NA	NA	TRBJ1-1	CAISERGVTEAFF	TGTGCCATCAGTGAGCGGGGGGTCACTGAAGCTTTCTTT
TRBV25-1	NA	TRBD1	TRBJ1-4	CASSEYIFGQATNEKLFF	TGTGCCAGCAGTGAATATATCTTCGGACAGGCAACTAATGAAAAACTGTTTTTT
TRBV28	NA	TRBD2	TRBJ2-5	CASRASELAELYQETQYF	TGTGCCAGCAGAGCCTCCGAACTAGCGGAGCTTTACCAAGAGACCCAGTACTTC
TRBV5-5	NA	NA	TRBJ2-7	CASSLAGTYEQYF	TGTGCCAGCAGCTTGGCCGGGACATACGAGCAGTACTTC
TRBV9	NA	TRBD1	TRBJ1-1	CASSVAGTANTEAFF	TGTGCCAGCAGCGTAGCCGGGACAGCGAACACTGAAGCTTTCTTT
TRBV5-1	NA	TRBD1	TRBJ2-4	CASSFQSGTGVNIQYF	TGCGCCAGCAGCTTCCAGTCCGGGACAGGGGTAAACATTCAGTACTTC
TRBV13	NA	NA	TRBJ2-7	CASSLGGRGYEQYF	TGTGCCAGCAGCTTAGGGGGCAGGGGCTACGAGCAGTACTTC
TRBV20-1	NA	NA	TRBJ2-1	CSASSNEQFF	TGCAGTGCTAGTAGCAATGAGCAGTTCTTC
TRBV5-1	NA	NA	TRBJ2-3	CASSDRYGGGTDTQYF	TGCGCCAGCAGCGACCGTTACGGAGGTGGCACAGATACGCAGTATTTT
TRBV6-5	once	NA	TRBJ2-5	CASSYSEGLETQYF	TGTGCCAGCAGTTACTCTGAGGGACTGGAGACCCAGTACTTC
TRBV14	NA	TRBD2	TRBJ2-3	CASSARLAGPTDTQYF	TGTGCCAGCAGCGCGAGACTAGCGGGGCCCACAGATACGCAGTATTTT
TRBV19	NA	TRBD1	TRBJ1-2	CASSPPGGYYGYTF	TGTGCCAGTAGTCCCCCAGGGGGCTACTATGGCTACACCTTC
TRBV29-1	NA	NA	TRBJ1-1	CSVEDRGDKAFF	TGCAGCGTTGAAGATCGAGGGGACAAAGCTTTCTTT
TRBV5-4	once	NA	TRBJ2-7	CASSLGELYEQYF	TGTGCCAGCAGCTTGGGGGAGCTCTACGAGCAGTACTTC
TRBV5-4	NA	NA	TRBJ2-1	CASRAGGRSYNEQFF	TGTGCCAGCAGGGCCGGGGGGCGGTCCTACAATGAGCAGTTCTTC
TRBV30	once	NA	TRBJ1-2	CAWSEGEYYGYTF	TGTGCCTGGAGCGAGGGGGAGTACTATGGCTACACCTTC
TRBV7-9	NA	TRBD2	TRBJ2-5	CASSPRTSGRVETQYF	TGTGCCAGCAGCCCCAGGACTAGCGGGAGAGTAGAGACCCAGTACTTC
TRBV30	NA	TRBD1	TRBJ1-6	CAWSVDRGAYNSPLHF	TGTGCCTGGAGCGTTGACAGGGGTGCCTATAATTCACCCCTCCACTTT
TRBV7-8	NA	TRBD2	TRBJ2-7	CASSRTRGVSDEQYF	TGTGCCAGCAGCCGCACCCGGGGGGTTTCCGACGAGCAGTACTTC
TRBV2	once	NA	TRBJ1-2	CAIVQVGDGYTF	TGTGCCATCGTACAGGTCGGAGATGGCTACACCTTC
TRBV28	NA	TRBD2	TRBJ2-7	CASSSSGYSYEQYF	TGTGCCAGCAGTTCTAGCGGGTACTCCTACGAGCAGTACTTC
TRBV27	NA	NA	TRBJ1-1	CASSLWAGGEAFF	TGTGCCAGCAGTTTATGGGCAGGAGGAGAAGCTTTCTTT
TRBV4-3	NA	TRBD1	TRBJ2-7	CASSQGMVGTGGSGQYF	TGCGCCAGCAGCCAAGGGATGGTCGGGACAGGGGGGAGCGGGCAGTACTTC
TRBV7-9	NA	NA	TRBJ2-6	CASSPQPGLSSGANVLTF	TGTGCCAGCAGCCCCCAACCGGGACTGAGCTCTGGGGCCAACGTCCTGACTTTC
TRBV7-9	NA	NA	TRBJ1-2	CASSRVQGYGYTF	TGTGCCAGCAGCCGAGTACAGGGATACGGCTACACCTTC
TRBV27	NA	NA	TRBJ2-7	CASSLGTPKVDEQYF	TGTGCCAGCAGTCTAGGGACTCCCAAAGTGGACGAGCAGTACTTC
TRBV2	NA	NA	TRBJ2-7	CASRGTSYEQYF	TGTGCCAGCAGGGGCACCTCCTACGAGCAGTACTTC
TRBV12-5	NA	TRBD1	TRBJ2-7	CASGLFSRQGSYEQYF	TGTGCTAGTGGTTTGTTTTCACGACAGGGGTCCTACGAGCAGTACTTC
TRBV4-3	once	TRBD2	TRBJ2-2	CASSQDLAGGRSTGELFF	TGCGCCAGCAGCCAAGATTTGGCGGGGGGCAGGAGCACCGGGGAGCTGTTTTTT
TRBV4-1	NA	TRBD2	TRBJ2-3	CASSQVGLSTDTQYF	TGCGCCAGCAGCCAAGTGGGACTATCCACAGATACGCAGTATTTT
TRBV7-6	NA	NA	TRBJ2-1	CASRGQLNNEQFF	TGTGCCAGCAGGGGACAACTTAACAATGAGCAGTTCTTC
TRBV4-3	NA	TRBD2	TRBJ2-1	CASSQDTSGVYNEQFF	TGCGCCAGCAGCCAAGATACTAGCGGGGTATACAATGAGCAGTTCTTC
TRBV19	once	TRBD2	TRBJ2-1	CASSIGHSGRTTYNEQFF	TGTGCCAGTAGTATAGGCCATAGCGGGAGGACTACTTACAATGAGCAGTTCTTC
TRBV30	NA	NA	TRBJ2-5	CAWSLAGIYQETQYF	TGTGCCTGGAGTTTGGCGGGGATCTACCAAGAGACCCAGTACTTC
TRBV7-2	NA	TRBD1	TRBJ2-2	CASSRQGMSIGELFF	TGTGCCAGCAGTCGACAGGGGATGTCGATCGGGGAGCTGTTTTTT
TRBV19	NA	TRBD1	TRBJ1-2	CASSIWDRDSGYTF	TGTGCCAGTAGTATTTGGGACAGGGATAGTGGCTACACCTTC
TRBV6-6	NA	TRBD1	TRBJ2-2	CASSKDRVIFSGELFF	TGTGCCAGCTCAAAGGACAGGGTGATTTTTTCCGGGGAGCTGTTTTTT
TRBV6-1	NA	TRBD1	TRBJ1-5	CASIFGTGSNQPQHF	TGTGCCAGCATTTTCGGGACAGGGAGTAATCAGCCCCAGCATTTT
TRBV14	NA	NA	TRBJ2-7	CASSPFEPPREQYF	TGTGCCAGCAGCCCCTTTGAGCCCCCTCGGGAGCAGTACTTC
TRBV28	NA	NA	TRBJ1-5	CASSLWGGDSNQPQHF	TGTGCCAGCAGTTTATGGGGAGGGGATAGCAATCAGCCCCAGCATTTT